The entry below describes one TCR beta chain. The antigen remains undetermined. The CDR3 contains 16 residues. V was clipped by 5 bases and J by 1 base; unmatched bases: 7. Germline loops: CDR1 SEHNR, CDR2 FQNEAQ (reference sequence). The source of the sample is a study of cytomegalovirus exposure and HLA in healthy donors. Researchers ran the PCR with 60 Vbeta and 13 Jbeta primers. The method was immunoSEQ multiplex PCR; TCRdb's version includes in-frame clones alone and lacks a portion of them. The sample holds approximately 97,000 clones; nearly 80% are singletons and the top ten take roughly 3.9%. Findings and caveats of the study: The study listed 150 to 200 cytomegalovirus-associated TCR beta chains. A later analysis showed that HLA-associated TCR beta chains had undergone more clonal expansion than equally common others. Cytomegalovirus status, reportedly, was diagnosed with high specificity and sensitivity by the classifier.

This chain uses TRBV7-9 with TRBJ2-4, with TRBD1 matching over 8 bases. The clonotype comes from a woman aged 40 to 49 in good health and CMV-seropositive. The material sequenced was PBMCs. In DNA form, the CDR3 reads TGTGCCAGCAGCCCCACAGGGGGAACGGCCAAAAACATTCAGTACTTC. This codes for CASSPTGGTAKNIQYF.